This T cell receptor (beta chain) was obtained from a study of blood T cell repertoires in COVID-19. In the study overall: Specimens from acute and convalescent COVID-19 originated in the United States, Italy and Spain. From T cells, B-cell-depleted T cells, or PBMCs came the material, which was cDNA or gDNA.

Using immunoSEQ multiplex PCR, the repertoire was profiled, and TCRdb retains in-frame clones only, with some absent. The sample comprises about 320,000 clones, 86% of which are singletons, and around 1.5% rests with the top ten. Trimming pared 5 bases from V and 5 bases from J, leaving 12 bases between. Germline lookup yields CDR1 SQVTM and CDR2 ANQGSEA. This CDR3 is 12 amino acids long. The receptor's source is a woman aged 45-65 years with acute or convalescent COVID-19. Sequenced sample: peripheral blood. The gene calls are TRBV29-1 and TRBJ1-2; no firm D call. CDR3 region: CSVSATTYGYTF. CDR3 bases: TGCAGCGTTTCGGCCACTACATATGGCTACACCTTC.